A single sample gave rise to the 14 T cell receptor beta chains below, sequenced in a study of CD8+ T cells in alopecia areata. Treatment in this sample: oral pan-JAK inhibitor, 5-10 mg twice daily. Once RNA had been extracted, it was reverse transcribed into cDNA to act as the sequencing template. The data were produced by immunoSEQ multiplex PCR, yet TCRdb's version contains in-frame clones alone and is incomplete. The sample lists about 190,000 clones; approximately 56% were seen once. This specimen was CD4+ T cells sorted from blood, taken at week 4, from a patient treated with tofacitinib. Receptors originate from a human donor with alopecia areata.

J is TRBJ1-4 and V is TRBV30; no clear D gene. The CDR3 consists of 13 residues. V dropped 1 base and J dropped 10 bases, with 13 bases sitting between them. Germline V CDR1 and CDR2: GTSNPN, SVGIG (reference sequence). The DNA of the CDR3 is TGTGCCTGGAGTGCAGTTCTCAGTGGAAAACTGTTTTTT. This codes for CAWSAVLSGKLFF.

The chain is built from TRBV15 and TRBJ2-2, with 9 bases identical to TRBD2. Germline CDR1 is LNHNV and CDR2 is YYDKDF (reference sequence). The CDR3 runs 16 residues. J lost 5 bases, V lost 9 bases, and 13 bases had no gene match. CDR3 sequence (DNA): TGTGCCACGACGAGGCCTAGCGGGGAACTTACCGGGGAGCTGTTTTTT. Protein product: CATTRPSGELTGELFF.

The chain employs TRBV27 and TRBJ1-1; unclear D gene. The CDR3 spans 13 residues. Trimming removed 5 bases at V and 3 bases at J, with 10 bases between. The V gene's germline CDR1 is MNHEY and CDR2 SMNVEV (reference sequence). In DNA, the CDR3 is TGTGCCAGCAGTCAAGTCAACGACACTGAAGCTTTCTTT. It translates to CASSQVNDTEAFF.

The J gene is TRBJ2-7, the V gene TRBV2; unclear D gene. CDR1 is SNHLY and CDR2 is FYNNEI in the germline V gene. This CDR3 is built from 13 residues. Trimming took off 6 bases at V and 3 bases at J, with 12 bases between the two ends. This CDR3 reads CASRRPTDYEQYF. CDR3 nucleotides: TGTGCCAGCAGAAGGCCCACCGACTACGAGCAGTACTTC.

This chain links TRBV29-1 with TRBJ2-2; D may be TRBD2 (6 bases). V lost 8 bases and J 1 base, leaving 14 bases between the germline ends. CDR3 length: 14 amino acids. Per the germline V gene, CDR1 is SQVTM and CDR2 is ANQGSEA. CDR3 amino acids: CSCLTSLNTGELFF. CDR3 nucleotides: TGCAGCTGCCTCACTAGCCTGAACACCGGGGAGCTGTTTTTT.

The rearrangement uses TRBV5-6 and TRBJ1-4, with 8 positions matching TRBD1. Germline values: CDR1 SGHDT, CDR2 YYEEEE. The CDR3 runs to 14 residues. The V gene end was trimmed by 2 bases and the J gene end by 8 bases; junction bases not matched to a gene: 5. CDR3 amino acids: CASSFRDRREKLFF. CDR3 in DNA: TGTGCCAGCAGCTTCCGGGACAGGCGCGAAAAACTGTTTTTT.

The V and J genes are TRBV29-1 and TRBJ2-7, with D tentatively TRBD2 (6 bases). The germline CDR1 and CDR2 sequences are SQVTM and ANQGSEA. The CDR3 is 12 residues long. V lost 4 bases, J lost 1 base, and 8 bases lay in between. In DNA, the CDR3 is TGCAGCGTTGGGGGGACTTCCTACGAGCAGTACTTC. This encodes CSVGGTSYEQYF.

This sequence joins TRBV7-2 and TRBJ2-7, with D perhaps being TRBD1 or TRBD2 (6 bases each). V lost 5 bases to trimming and J lost 3 bases, with 11 bases between them. The CDR3 totals 13 residues. Per germline, CDR1 SGHTA and CDR2 FQGNSA. The CDR3 nucleotides read TGTGCCAGCAGCGGGGGGCCCCTCTACGAGCAGTACTTC. Translated, it gives CASSGGPLYEQYF.

This clone was seen more than once but under ten times. At one of its ends the junction is not consistent with the germline gene, which may arise from a read error. The chain is built from TRBV6-5 and TRBJ2-4; 10 nucleotides line up with TRBD2. Germline V CDR1 and CDR2: MNHEY, SVGAGI. The CDR3 is 14 residues long. For the CDR3, the DNA is TGTGCCACCAGGCTAGCGGGAGCCCAAAACATTCAGTACTTC. Translating it yields CATRLAGAQNIQYF.

The chain carries TRBV4-3 and TRBJ2-3, with 9 bases fitting TRBD1. Germline V gene data show CDR1 as LGHNA and CDR2 as YSLEER. Germline trimming cut 1 base from V and 1 base from J; bases unmatched to any gene: 3. This CDR3 contains 16 residues. Written as DNA, the CDR3 is TGCGCCAGCAGCCAAGGGAGGGACAGGGGCACAGATACGCAGTATTTT. Its translation: CASSQGRDRGTDTQYF.

The chain couples TRBV30 to TRBJ1-3; the D is unclear. Germline CDR1 is GTSNPN and CDR2 is SVGIG (reference sequence). The CDR3 consists of 14 residues. Trimming left V 0 bases short and J 8 bases short, with 14 bases between. This CDR3 is CAWSVGGGSDTIYF. The DNA of the CDR3 is TGTGCCTGGAGTGTAGGAGGAGGATCGGACACCATATATTTT.

The chain combines TRBV2 with TRBJ1-2; D is unresolved. V lost 6 bases to trimming and J lost 8 bases, with 10 bases between them. Germline CDR1 SNHLY, CDR2 FYNNEI. The CDR3 has 11 residues. CDR3: CASRGSGGYTF. The CDR3 coding sequence is TGTGCCAGCAGGGGTTCTGGGGGCTACACCTTC.

CDR3 region: CASSGLSYNEQFF. The DNA for the CDR3 is TGTGCCAGCAGTGGACTTTCTTACAATGAGCAGTTCTTC. This chain connects TRBV2 to TRBJ2-1; no definite D call. Trimming removed 4 bases from V and 4 bases from J, with 8 bases in between. Germline V gene data show CDR1 as SNHLY and CDR2 as FYNNEI. The CDR3 has 13 amino acids.

CDR3: CSVDRKAGNTEAFF. CDR3 nucleotide sequence: TGCAGCGTTGATAGGAAGGCGGGGAACACTGAAGCTTTCTTT. The chain joins TRBV29-1 to TRBJ1-1, with D uncertain. Per germline, CDR1 SQVTM and CDR2 ANQGSEA. V lost 3 bases and J lost 1, with 12 bases in between. The CDR3 is made up of 14 amino acids.